The T cell receptor (beta chain) under discussion was sequenced for a study of cytomegalovirus exposure and HLA in healthy donors. This CDR3 is 19 amino acids long. The ends were cut back, 3 bases at V and 3 bases at J, with 21 bases in the middle. The germline gives CDR1 MGHRA, CDR2 YSYEKL. PCR involved 60 Vbeta and 13 Jbeta primers. Some clones are missing from TCRdb's copy, which holds only in-frame ones; the method was immunoSEQ multiplex PCR. The table has 120,000 or so clones, 65% to 80% seen once. The receptor comes from a human donor in good health. V usage is TRBV4-1 and J usage is TRBJ2-6; D not certain. Sequenced: PBMCs. DNA for the CDR3: TGCGCCAGCAGCCACCCGTCCCGTGCCGAGACGGGTGGGGCCAACGTCCTGACTTTC. Protein sequence: CASSHPSRAETGGANVLTF.